This T cell receptor beta chain was captured in a study of CD8 T cells in ankylosing spondylitis. The CDR3 is made up of 14 amino acids. Trimming removed 2 bases at V and 4 bases at J, with 12 bases between. Germline V gives CDR1 SGHRS, CDR2 YFSETQ. About this clonotype: Its antigen is unidentified.

Broader study findings: Within matched ankylosing spondylitis synovial fluid, disease-linked clones were reportedly significantly enriched. For ankylosing spondylitis blood, a TCR beta motif of under 10 highly homologous variants appeared characteristic.

MiXCR was run by TCRdb on the 5' RACE reads, yielding one entry per CDR3 protein. The sample carries 400,000 or so distinct CDR3 sequences, 26% recorded once. This rearrangement joins TRBV5-1 to TRBJ1-1; D not resolved. The sample comprised blood, either unsorted or a sorted T cell fraction (not recorded which). This receptor was obtained from a male donor with ankylosing spondylitis. The CDR3 DNA reads as TGCGCCAGCAGCTTTACGACACCTGCCACTGAAGCTTTCTTT. It codes for CASSFTTPATEAFF.